This TCR beta chain was captured by sequencing in a study of early T cells in non-severe SARS-CoV-2 infection. Study context: Sequencing of unsorted whole blood was done on bulk RNA, leaving chains unpaired.

Overall study findings and caveats: The matching step, a VDJdb search, favored anti-spike CD8 responses and missed private and CD4 specificities.

CDR1 SGHAT and CDR2 FQNNGV come from the germline V gene. The trim removed 4 bases at V and 6 bases at J, leaving 10 bases unmatched. CDR3 length: 16 residues. Unique molecular identifiers tagged individual cDNA molecules. From the 5' RACE reads, TCRdb called clonotypes with MiXCR, one entry per CDR3 protein. The profile shows about 50,000 distinct CDR3 sequences, about a tenth of them singletons. Points on this clonotype: No antigen is known for it.

Specimen: whole blood. The chain couples TRBV11-2 to TRBJ2-1, with 9 bases fitting TRBD2. This TCR came from an adult who was a healthcare worker with PCR-confirmed SARS-CoV-2 infection or an uninfected control (not recorded which). The CDR3 loop is CASSSGGSGRSNEQFF. The CDR3 DNA sequence: TGTGCCAGCAGCTCAGGCGGTAGCGGGAGAAGCAATGAGCAGTTCTTC.